This T cell receptor beta chain was identified in a study of T cell repertoires in cytomegalovirus infection. TCRdb re-derived calls from the reads in MiXCR, one entry per CDR3 protein. The table records approximately 220,000 distinct CDR3 sequences, around 35% of them present only once. Germline V CDR1 and CDR2: SGHAT, FQNNGV. There are 13 residues in the CDR3. The V and J ends lost 7 bases and 8 bases, in that order; junction bases with no gene match: 7. Comments on this clonotype: Its antigen is not known.

The chain employs TRBV11-2 and TRBJ2-1; 8 bases map to TRBD2. This TCR was sampled from a human donor in good health (CMV status not recorded). Some clones in this sample may be carry-over from other donors' samples. Sequenced here: CD8+ T cells from cultured PBMCs, sampled from culture after CMV antigen stimulation. The CDR3 DNA reads TGTGCCAGCAACAGCGGGAGTGCGGATGAGCAGTTCTTC. The encoded protein is CASNSGSADEQFF.